This T cell receptor (beta chain) was sequenced during a study of blood T cell repertoires in COVID-19. Assay: immunoSEQ multiplex PCR; the TCRdb copy retains only in-frame clones and omits some. The data contain about 150,000 clones, over 75% of them singletons. Sequenced: peripheral blood. This TCR was sampled from a human donor in a cohort sampled during active COVID-19.

CDR3 amino acids: CASREGTSYNEQFF. CDR3 nucleotide sequence: TGTGCCAGCAGAGAGGGGACTTCCTACAATGAGCAGTTCTTC. This chain connects TRBV27 to TRBJ2-1, with D possibly being TRBD2 (6 bases). Germline CDR1 and CDR2: MNHEY and SMNVEV (reference sequence). V lost 6 bases and J lost 1, with 10 bases in between. This CDR3 region has 14 residues.